The next 27 T cell receptor beta chains were all read from a single sample in a study of T cells in Graves' hyperthyroidism and ophthalmopathy. Amplified TCR beta CDR3 regions came from RNA transcripts. First-round RT-PCR with HTBI primers amplified the TCR CDR3 region. Each CDR3 protein is one row after TCRdb ran MiXCR on the multiplex PCR reads. The sample shows hundreds of thousands of distinct CDR3 sequences, roughly 15% of them seen only once. Material: blood. These receptors were collected from a woman aged 60-75 years with Graves' ophthalmopathy.

This clonotype was recorded many times. The chain combines TRBV4-1 with TRBJ1-5; a possible D gene is TRBD1 (5 bases). The germline CDR1 and CDR2 sequences are MGHRA and YSYEKL. The length of the CDR3 is 12 residues. V lost 3 bases and J 7 bases, leaving 7 bases between the germline ends. The CDR3 DNA reads as TGCGCCAGCAGCCAGGGGGACCAGCCCCAGCATTTT. This encodes CASSQGDQPQHF.

In this sample, this clonotype turned up many times. The rearrangement links TRBV3-1 to TRBJ2-7; 13 positions agree with TRBD2. In germline, CDR1 is LGHDT, CDR2 YNNKEL (reference sequence). V trimming: 0 bases; J trimming: 9 bases; junction bases outside the gene matches: 2. The CDR3 sequence is 14 residues long. The CDR3 reads CASSQELAGGTQYF. The CDR3 bases are TGTGCCAGCAGCCAAGAACTAGCGGGAGGGACGCAGTACTTC.

This clonotype was observed a few times. This chain uses TRBV28 with TRBJ1-4; a possible D gene is TRBD1 (6 bases). The CDR3 sequence is 17 residues long. Per germline, CDR1 MDHEN and CDR2 SYDVKM. V dropped 4 bases and J dropped 8 bases, with 23 bases sitting between them. The CDR3 sequence: CASSSGGAQSLSEKLFF. The DNA of the CDR3 is TGTGCCAGCAGTTCGGGGGGGGCGCAGAGTCTCTCAGAAAAACTGTTTTTT.

This clonotype was counted many times. The V call is TRBV11-2, the J call TRBJ2-1; no definite D call. CDR1 SGHAT and CDR2 FQNNGV come from the germline V gene. V lost 4 bases, J lost 0 bases, and 10 bases lay in between. The CDR3 length is 15 residues. CDR3 amino acids: CASSSPGSSYNEQFF. For the CDR3, the DNA is TGTGCCAGCAGCTCACCTGGAAGCTCCTACAATGAGCAGTTCTTC.

This clonotype was observed at least ten times. The J gene is TRBJ2-5, the V gene TRBV4-1, with TRBD1 matching over 10 bases. V was pared by 0 bases and J by 5 bases, with 6 bases of the junction left unmatched. The germline gives CDR1 MGHRA, CDR2 YSYEKL. The CDR3 totals 16 residues. The CDR3 here is CASSQDSRQGAETQYF. As DNA, the CDR3 is TGCGCCAGCAGCCAAGATTCGAGACAGGGGGCTGAGACCCAGTACTTC.

This clonotype was counted at least ten times. The chain has TRBV28 and TRBJ1-5; D unclear. Deletions cut 4 bases from V and 6 bases from J, with 19 bases between. The CDR3 has 16 residues. Germline V gene sequence: CDR1 MDHEN, CDR2 SYDVKM. The CDR3 DNA reads TGTGCCAGCAGTTCCTTGGACGGGCCCGGGAGTCAGCCCCAGCATTTT. Translated: CASSSLDGPGSQPQHF.

This clonotype was counted at least ten times. The chain recombines TRBV30 with TRBJ2-2; D is unclear. The CDR3 consists of 16 residues. Germline CDR1 is GTSNPN and CDR2 is SVGIG (reference sequence). V was clipped by 2 bases and J by 2 bases, with 15 bases between them. CDR3 DNA: TGTGCCTGGAGTCGACAAAACGATTTTAACACCGGGGAGCTGTTTTTT. Its protein product is CAWSRQNDFNTGELFF.

This clonotype was picked up many times. The chain joins TRBV7-2 to TRBJ2-1, with 7 bases lining up with TRBD2. Germline trimming cut 2 bases from V and 9 bases from J; bases unmatched to any gene: 7. Germline V lookup: CDR1 SGHTA, CDR2 FQGNSA. The CDR3 has 14 residues. This CDR3 reads CASSLFRTRSEQFF. CDR3 sequence (DNA): TGTGCCAGCAGCTTATTCAGGACTAGAAGTGAGCAGTTCTTC. The full variable domain, completed using reference TRBV7-2 and TRBJ2-1, is GAGVSQSPSNKVTEKGKDVELRCDPISGHTALYWYRQSLGQGLEFLIYFQGNSAPDKSGLPSDRFSAERTGGSVSTLTIQRTQQEDSAVYLCASSLFRTRSEQFFGPGTRLTVL.

The CDR3 sequence: CASAPRGTDTQYF. The CDR3 DNA sequence: TGTGCCAGTGCACCGAGGGGAACAGATACGCAGTATTTT. V is TRBV19 and J is TRBJ2-3; D is possibly TRBD1 or TRBD2 (5 bases each). The V end was cut by 8 bases, the J end by 3 bases, with 12 bases between. The germline CDR1 and CDR2 sequences are LNHDA and SQIVND (reference sequence). This CDR3 comprises 13 residues.

This clonotype appeared many times. This rearrangement joins TRBV20-1 to TRBJ2-2; D unresolved. The V end was cut by 0 bases, the J end by 1 base, with 9 bases between. The CDR3 runs to 15 residues. Germline CDR1 reads DFQATT; CDR2 reads SNEGSKA (reference sequence). CDR3 bases: TGCAGTGCTAGAGAAGGACGGAAGAACACCGGGGAGCTGTTTTTT. Protein sequence: CSAREGRKNTGELFF.

This clonotype was observed at least ten times. The DNA of the CDR3 is TGTGCCAGCGACCGCGGGACCTCGGGCGAGCAGTACTTC. It encodes CASDRGTSGEQYF. This chain joins TRBV11-2 and TRBJ2-7, with D perhaps matching TRBD2 (6 bases). This CDR3 contains 13 residues. Germline loops: CDR1 SGHAT, CDR2 FQNNGV. The V end was cut by 8 bases, the J end by 6 bases, with 17 bases between.

This clonotype appeared a few times. The CDR3 bases are TGCAGTGCTCCGGGGGAGGGCCGAGCTTTCTTT. Its translation: CSAPGEGRAFF. V usage is TRBV20-1 and J usage is TRBJ1-1; a weak D match, TRBD1 (5 bases). Per germline, CDR1 DFQATT and CDR2 SNEGSKA (reference sequence). This CDR3 region has 11 residues. With 5 bases removed from V and 10 bases from J, the gap between germline ends came to 14 bases.

This clonotype was detected only a few times. The rearrangement joins TRBV5-6 to TRBJ2-1; possible D gene TRBD1, 7 bases. Germline-derived CDR1 and CDR2 are SGHDT and YYEEEE. This CDR3 is 16 amino acids long. V was shortened by 4 bases and J by 9 bases, with 23 bases between the two germline ends. The chain's CDR3 is CASSPDRVLGRGEQFF. DNA for the CDR3: TGTGCCAGCAGCCCCGACAGGGTCCTTGGGCGGGGTGAGCAGTTCTTC.

This clonotype was seen at least ten times. The gene calls are TRBV2 and TRBJ2-7; D might be TRBD1 or TRBD2, each matching 5 bases. The V end was cut by 8 bases, the J end by 4 bases, with 18 bases between. CDR1 is SNHLY and CDR2 is FYNNEI in the germline V gene. This CDR3 is 14 amino acids long. The CDR3 spells CASVPGRAPYEQYF. The CDR3 nucleotides are TGTGCCAGCGTCCCGGGACGAGCCCCTTACGAGCAGTACTTC. The full variable domain, with the rest looked up from reference TRBV2 and TRBJ2-7, is EPEVTQTPSHQVTQMGQEVILRCVPISNHLYFYWYRQILGQKVEFLVSFYNNEISEKSEIFDDQFSVERPDGSNFTLKIRSTKLEDSAMYFCASVPGRAPYEQYFGPGTRLTVT.

This chain links TRBV3-1 with TRBJ2-1; D might be TRBD2 (6 bases). Germline loops: CDR1 LGHDT, CDR2 YNNKEL (reference sequence). The CDR3 has 18 residues. Trimming pared 0 bases from V and 0 bases from J, leaving 15 bases between. The CDR3 DNA follows: TGTGCCAGCAGCCAAGATAGGGCAGCGGGTGGCTCCTACAATGAGCAGTTCTTC. This sequence encodes CASSQDRAAGGSYNEQFF.

This clonotype was detected many times. The genes are TRBV20-1 and TRBJ2-7; 12 bases align to TRBD2. The germline V gene has CDR1 DFQATT and CDR2 SNEGSKA (reference sequence). The CDR3 runs to 16 residues. Unmatched junction bases numbered 5, after V lost 0 bases and J lost 2 bases. CDR3 loop: CSARDPTSGRAYEQYF. CDR3 sequence (DNA): TGCAGTGCTAGAGACCCGACTAGCGGGAGAGCCTACGAGCAGTACTTC.

With regard to this clonotype: A much larger clone sits a single nucleotide away, making a read error possible. The chain is built from TRBV28 and TRBJ2-2; tentative D call: TRBD1 (6 bases). Germline V lookup: CDR1 MDHEN, CDR2 SYDVKM. CDR3 length: 14 residues. V was cut by 6 bases and J by 3 bases, with 11 bases left in between. The CDR3, as DNA: TGTGCCAGCAGCTCCGGACAGTACACCGGGGAGCTGTTTTTT. Encoded protein: CASSSGQYTGELFF.

The chain links TRBV29-1 to TRBJ2-1; D possibly corresponds to TRBD2 (6 bases). CDR3 length equals 17 residues. Germline CDR1 is SQVTM and CDR2 is ANQGSEA. The V and J ends lost 6 bases and 3 bases respectively, with 24 bases between them. The CDR3 DNA reads TGCAGCGTGAATCGGGACTCCAAAAGGCGAAACTACAATGAGCAGTTCTTC. It codes for CSVNRDSKRRNYNEQFF.

This clonotype was found a few times. This chain connects TRBV11-2 to TRBJ2-2; the D gene is possibly TRBD2 (6 bases). Germline-derived CDR1 and CDR2 are SGHAT and FQNNGV. The V and J ends lost 1 base and 5 bases respectively, with 14 bases between them. CDR3 length: 16 residues. For the CDR3, the DNA is TGTGCCAGCAGCTTAGTGGGGGGAGTAGATACCGGGGAGCTGTTTTTT. Protein product: CASSLVGGVDTGELFF.

The DNA for the CDR3 is TGTGCCAGCAGTTTTATCGTTCGGGGGGCGCGCGGCTACACCTTC. It is translated as CASSFIVRGARGYTF. The chain couples TRBV28 to TRBJ1-2; D is possibly TRBD1 (6 bases). The CDR3 has 15 residues. From germline, CDR1 is MDHEN and CDR2 SYDVKM. The V gene lost 3 bases and the J gene lost 8 bases, with 19 bases spanning the gap.

This clonotype has a count of ten or more. The chain carries TRBV20-1 and TRBJ2-3; 9 bases align to TRBD2. V was pared by 5 bases and J by 12 bases, with 9 bases of the junction left unmatched. The germline gives CDR1 DFQATT, CDR2 SNEGSKA (reference sequence). The CDR3 extends over 12 amino acids. The CDR3 nucleotides read TGCAGTGCTTTAAGGACTAGCGATCAACAGTATTTT. Its translation is CSALRTSDQQYF.

The chain combines TRBV29-1 with TRBJ1-3; D possibly corresponds to TRBD1 (5 bases). The germline V gene has CDR1 SQVTM and CDR2 ANQGSEA. The CDR3 contains 12 residues. V was clipped by 7 bases and J by 2 bases, with 9 bases between them. CDR3 DNA sequence: TGCAGCGCCGGGACGGCTGGAAACACCATATATTTT. Its protein is CSAGTAGNTIYF. The entire variable domain, with the rest obtained from reference TRBV29-1 and TRBJ1-3, is as follows: SAVISQKPSRDICQRGTSLTIQCQVDSQVTMMFWYRQQPGQSLTLIATANQGSEATYESGFVIDKFPISRPNLTFSTLTVSNMSPEDSSIYLCSAGTAGNTIYFGEGSWLTVV.

There are many counts of this clonotype. The rearrangement joins TRBV20-1 to TRBJ1-1; 10 bases match TRBD1. The V segment lost 5 bases and the J segment 10 bases; nucleotides outside the gene matches: 13. The CDR3 extends over 14 amino acids. Germline V gene data show CDR1 as DFQATT and CDR2 as SNEGSKA (reference sequence). The CDR3 sequence: CSAQDRGDTLRAFF. CDR3 sequence (DNA): TGCAGTGCTCAGGACAGGGGGGATACCCTTAGAGCTTTCTTT.

The chain links TRBV9 to TRBJ2-2, with D perhaps matching TRBD1 or TRBD2 (5 bases each). The V end was cut by 3 bases, the J end by 3 bases, with 15 bases between. The CDR3 totals 16 residues. Germline assignment: CDR1 SGDLS and CDR2 YYNGEE. CDR3 sequence: CASSAPEGTDTGELFF. The CDR3 DNA reads as TGTGCCAGCAGCGCCCCCGAGGGGACGGACACCGGGGAGCTGTTTTTT.

This clonotype occurred many times. This rearrangement joins TRBV5-1 to TRBJ1-1; no firm D call. The germline V gene has CDR1 SGHRS and CDR2 YFSETQ. Trimming removed 4 bases at V and 0 bases at J, with 10 bases between. The CDR3 length is 14 residues. The CDR3 spells CASSRHGVNTEAFF. CDR3 bases: TGCGCCAGCAGCAGGCACGGAGTGAACACTGAAGCTTTCTTT.

This chain uses TRBV4-1 with TRBJ2-1; TRBD1 agrees at 7 bases. V gave up 4 bases and J gave up 5 bases; unmatched junction bases: 8. This CDR3 contains 15 residues. Germline CDR1 reads MGHRA; CDR2 reads YSYEKL. The CDR3 bases are TGCGCCAGCAGCCCGACAGGGCTTGGGGACAATGAGCAGTTCTTC. It translates to CASSPTGLGDNEQFF.

The J gene is TRBJ2-1, the V gene TRBV19; D ambiguous. Germline CDR1 is LNHDA and CDR2 is SQIVND (reference sequence). The CDR3 length is 18 residues. V dropped 0 bases and J dropped 2 bases, with 17 bases sitting between them. The CDR3 DNA is TGTGCCAGTAGTATAGATGGTCCGGCTCCGGGCCCCTACAATGAGCAGTTCTTC. Translation: CASSIDGPAPGPYNEQFF.